This T cell receptor beta chain was obtained from a study of graft-versus-host responses after intestinal transplantation. Study-wide context: Among the recipients, transplants were multivisceral, liver-intestinal, or isolated intestinal. The whole recipient group had anti-thymocyte globulin induction followed by tacrolimus and steroids for approximately three years.

Overall study findings and caveats: Early post-transplant HvG declines were associated with peak circulating GvH clone levels. GvH clones were identified in recipient marrow, with some first appearing in ileum or blood.

As for this clone: The antigen remains unidentified. A junction end diverges from the germline sequence, so it may reflect a read error.

The CDR3 length is 14 residues. Germline V lookup: CDR1 SSHAT, CDR2 FNYEAQ (reference sequence). Libraries were prepared by immunoSEQ multiplex PCR; TCRdb keeps only in-frame clonotypes and omits some of them. Among under 95,000 clones listed, about four fifths were seen once. This TCR was sampled from a human donor who received an intestinal transplant. V gene TRBV7-7 combines with J gene TRBJ2-1; a weak D match, TRBD2 (5 bases). Sequencing used unstimulated CD4+ T cells sorted from spleen or lymph node cells, obtained before intestinal transplant. CDR3 sequence (DNA): TGTGCTAGCAGCCCAGGAGGTCAGTACAATGAGCAGTTCTTC. Translated: CASSPGGQYNEQFF.